This is a list of T cell receptor beta chains from one sample in a study of OX40 agonist ivuxolimab in advanced cancers. Data came from immunoSEQ multiplex PCR; TCRdb stores just in-frame clones and leaves some out. The table lists about 50,000 clones, approximately 89% of them singletons. Sequenced material: CD4+ or CD8+ T cells sorted from blood, taken in a trial of the OX40 agonist ivuxolimab. The receptors come from an adult with an advanced solid tumor such as melanoma, head and neck, liver or kidney cancer. Both conserved end residues are part of each CDR3. Each record gives: CDR3 DNA, CDR3 protein, V gene, clone size, D gene, J gene. A D gene is named only where the DNA matches it firmly. Clone size is not always given. Where it is, it says once, few, many or a class for expanded clones.

cdr3_nt: TGTGCCAGCAGCAAAGATCGGGGTGGCTACACCTTC; cdr3_aa: CASSKDRGGYTF; v_call: TRBV21-1; clone_size: -; d_call: -; j_call: TRBJ1-2
cdr3_nt: TGTGCCAGCAGCCCCAACCCAAAGGACAGCCGGGGGGGCTACACCTTC; cdr3_aa: CASSPNPKDSRGGYTF; v_call: TRBV5-4; clone_size: once; d_call: -; j_call: TRBJ1-2
cdr3_nt: TGCGCCAGCAGCCAAGTCCCGGAGGGGGCAGGAGCTAACTATGGCTACACCTTC; cdr3_aa: CASSQVPEGAGANYGYTF; v_call: TRBV4-3; clone_size: -; d_call: TRBD1; j_call: TRBJ1-2
cdr3_nt: TGCAGCGTTGAAGGGGACAGCTCTGGGGCCAACGTCCTGACTTTC; cdr3_aa: CSVEGDSSGANVLTF; v_call: TRBV29-1; clone_size: -; d_call: TRBD1; j_call: TRBJ2-6
cdr3_nt: TGTGCCAGCAGTCCCCACTTGGGGGGGATTACAGATACGCAGTATTTT; cdr3_aa: CASSPHLGGITDTQYF; v_call: TRBV28; clone_size: -; d_call: TRBD2; j_call: TRBJ2-3
cdr3_nt: TGTGCCAGCAGTTACTTGGGAGTGAACACTGAAGCTTTCTTT; cdr3_aa: CASSYLGVNTEAFF; v_call: TRBV6-6; clone_size: once; d_call: -; j_call: TRBJ1-1
cdr3_nt: TGCGCCAGCAGCCCTGGATGGGGGGTAGATCAGCCCCAGCATTTT; cdr3_aa: CASSPGWGVDQPQHF; v_call: TRBV5-1; clone_size: once; d_call: -; j_call: TRBJ1-5
cdr3_nt: TGTGCCAGCAGTTACGGCTTTTCCTACGAGCAGTACTTC; cdr3_aa: CASSYGFSYEQYF; v_call: TRBV6-5; clone_size: -; d_call: -; j_call: TRBJ2-7
cdr3_nt: TGTGCCAGCAGCCAAGGACTAGGTGGGACCCAGTACTTC; cdr3_aa: CASSQGLGGTQYF; v_call: TRBV9; clone_size: -; d_call: TRBD2; j_call: TRBJ2-5
cdr3_nt: TGTGCCAGCAGTTTTCGTGAGGGGTTGACTGAAGCTTTCTTT; cdr3_aa: CASSFREGLTEAFF; v_call: TRBV28; clone_size: -; d_call: -; j_call: TRBJ1-1
cdr3_nt: TGTGCCAGCAGTTCTCGGGCGGGTGTCACTGAAGCTTTCTTT; cdr3_aa: CASSSRAGVTEAFF; v_call: TRBV6-5; clone_size: -; d_call: -; j_call: TRBJ1-1
cdr3_nt: TGTGCCAGCAGCTTGTCGGGACAGAAAACTTTAAGTTCCTTC; cdr3_aa: CASSLSGQKTLSSF; v_call: TRBV5-6; clone_size: -; d_call: TRBD1; j_call: TRBJ1-2
cdr3_nt: TGTGCCAGCAGCTTGGGGACAGGAGGCTACGAGCAGTACTTC; cdr3_aa: CASSLGTGGYEQYF; v_call: TRBV5-4; clone_size: -; d_call: TRBD1; j_call: TRBJ2-7
cdr3_nt: TGTGCCAGCAGTTTAGGTGACACTCCCACTGAAGCTTTCTTT; cdr3_aa: CASSLGDTPTEAFF; v_call: TRBV28; clone_size: -; d_call: -; j_call: TRBJ1-1
cdr3_nt: TGCGCCAGTGACGACAGATATGAGCAGTTCTTC; cdr3_aa: CASDDRYEQFF; v_call: TRBV10-2; clone_size: -; d_call: -; j_call: TRBJ2-1
cdr3_nt: TGTGCCAGCAGCTTGGAGTCCTACGAGCAGTACTTC; cdr3_aa: CASSLESYEQYF; v_call: TRBV5-5; clone_size: -; d_call: -; j_call: TRBJ2-7
cdr3_nt: TGCGCCAGCAGCCCGGGCTCCTACAATGAGCAGTTCTTC; cdr3_aa: CASSPGSYNEQFF; v_call: TRBV4-1; clone_size: -; d_call: -; j_call: TRBJ2-1
cdr3_nt: TGTGCCAGCAGCCCGGTCGGGAATGAGCAGTTCTTC; cdr3_aa: CASSPVGNEQFF; v_call: TRBV5-4; clone_size: -; d_call: -; j_call: TRBJ2-1
cdr3_nt: TGTGCCAGCAGCAACAACCTACCAACTAGCACAGATACGCAGTATTTT; cdr3_aa: CASSNNLPTSTDTQYF; v_call: TRBV27; clone_size: -; d_call: -; j_call: TRBJ2-3
cdr3_nt: TGTGCCAGCAGCGTAGTGGCAGAGACTAACTATGGCTACACCTTC; cdr3_aa: CASSVVAETNYGYTF; v_call: TRBV9; clone_size: -; d_call: -; j_call: TRBJ1-2
cdr3_nt: TGTGCCAGCAGTTACTCGAGAAGTGAAGCTTTCTTT; cdr3_aa: CASSYSRSEAFF; v_call: TRBV6-5; clone_size: -; d_call: -; j_call: TRBJ1-1
cdr3_nt: TGTGCCAGCAGCTTAGATTCCCGAAATTGGGACCAAGAGACCCAGTACTTC; cdr3_aa: CASSLDSRNWDQETQYF; v_call: TRBV7-2; clone_size: -; d_call: -; j_call: TRBJ2-5
cdr3_nt: TGTGCCAGTAGGACAGGGTGGGGTGAAGCTTTCTTT; cdr3_aa: CASRTGWGEAFF; v_call: TRBV19; clone_size: once; d_call: TRBD1; j_call: TRBJ1-1
cdr3_nt: TGTGCCAGCAGCCTCTTCGGGAACCCGAACACTGAAGCTTTCTTT; cdr3_aa: CASSLFGNPNTEAFF; v_call: TRBV7-9; clone_size: -; d_call: -; j_call: TRBJ1-1
cdr3_nt: TGTGCCAGCAGCCCCAGACCCCCAGCAACTAATGAAAAACTGTTTTTT; cdr3_aa: CASSPRPPATNEKLFF; v_call: TRBV7-8; clone_size: -; d_call: -; j_call: TRBJ1-4
cdr3_nt: TGTGCCAGCAGCTCGGGGCGGGGCTCTTGGACTGAAGCTTTCTTT; cdr3_aa: CASSSGRGSWTEAFF; v_call: TRBV7-9; clone_size: -; d_call: -; j_call: TRBJ1-1
cdr3_nt: TGCGCCAGCAGCTTGTGGGGACTCCAGAACACTGAAGCTTTCTTT; cdr3_aa: CASSLWGLQNTEAFF; v_call: TRBV5-1; clone_size: -; d_call: -; j_call: TRBJ1-1
cdr3_nt: TGCGCCAGCAGCTTGACCGGGGGGCGGGACACTGAAGCTTTCTTT; cdr3_aa: CASSLTGGRDTEAFF; v_call: TRBV5-1; clone_size: once; d_call: -; j_call: TRBJ1-1
cdr3_nt: TGTGCCAGCGGGACTAGCGGGGTGAATGAGCAGTTCTTC; cdr3_aa: CASGTSGVNEQFF; v_call: TRBV28; clone_size: once; d_call: TRBD2; j_call: TRBJ2-1
cdr3_nt: TGTGCCAGCAGCCTGGGACAGGGGAAATGGAGCAATGAGCAGTTCTTC; cdr3_aa: CASSLGQGKWSNEQFF; v_call: TRBV6-6; clone_size: once; d_call: TRBD1; j_call: TRBJ2-1
cdr3_nt: TGCAGCGTCGGTGGGTCCACCCAGTACTTC; cdr3_aa: CSVGGSTQYF; v_call: TRBV29-1; clone_size: -; d_call: -; j_call: TRBJ2-5
cdr3_nt: TGTGCCAGCAGCACCGGGACTAGCAGTCGCACAGATACGCAGTATTTT; cdr3_aa: CASSTGTSSRTDTQYF; v_call: TRBV11-2; clone_size: -; d_call: TRBD2; j_call: TRBJ2-3
cdr3_nt: TGTGCCAGCAGCCAAGATATGGGCGGCTACACCTTC; cdr3_aa: CASSQDMGGYTF; v_call: TRBV4-2; clone_size: -; d_call: -; j_call: TRBJ1-2
cdr3_nt: TGTGCCAGCAGCTTACAGGGGCCGACAACTAATGAAAAACTGTTTTTT; cdr3_aa: CASSLQGPTTNEKLFF; v_call: TRBV7-6; clone_size: -; d_call: -; j_call: TRBJ1-4
cdr3_nt: TGTGCCAGCAGCTCAAATGCACTAGCGGACCAAGAGACCCAGTACTTC; cdr3_aa: CASSSNALADQETQYF; v_call: TRBV7-9; clone_size: few; d_call: TRBD2; j_call: TRBJ2-5
cdr3_nt: TGTGCCAGCACCAGACAGGACTGGAACTACGAGCAGTACTTC; cdr3_aa: CASTRQDWNYEQYF; v_call: TRBV5-6; clone_size: once; d_call: -; j_call: TRBJ2-7
cdr3_nt: TGTGCCAGCAGCTCAACTAGCGTTGGCAATGAGCAGTTCTTC; cdr3_aa: CASSSTSVGNEQFF; v_call: TRBV7-6; clone_size: -; d_call: TRBD2; j_call: TRBJ2-1
cdr3_nt: TGTGCCAGCAGTGACGGAAGCTATGACACAGATACGCAGTATTTT; cdr3_aa: CASSDGSYDTDTQYF; v_call: TRBV2; clone_size: -; d_call: -; j_call: TRBJ2-3
cdr3_nt: TGCAGCGGAGAGACAGGGGATAACACCGGGGAGCTGTTTTTT; cdr3_aa: CSGETGDNTGELFF; v_call: TRBV29-1; clone_size: once; d_call: TRBD1; j_call: TRBJ2-2
cdr3_nt: TGTGCCAGCAGCGGACCCCACATCAACCCTACGCAGTATTTT; cdr3_aa: CASSGPHINPTQYF; v_call: TRBV11-2; clone_size: once; d_call: -; j_call: TRBJ2-3
cdr3_nt: TGTGCCAGCTCATTAACCCAGGGAATGTCCACCGGGGAGCTGTTTTTT; cdr3_aa: CASSLTQGMSTGELFF; v_call: TRBV18; clone_size: -; d_call: -; j_call: TRBJ2-2
cdr3_nt: TGTGCCAGCAGCTTCTCCGGGACAGGGGGAAAAGCCACCTACACGCAGTATTTT; cdr3_aa: CASSFSGTGGKATYTQYF; v_call: TRBV7-9; clone_size: -; d_call: TRBD1; j_call: TRBJ2-3
cdr3_nt: TGTGCCAGCAGCCTCCAGGGGGCATCGACCACTGAAGCTTTCTTT; cdr3_aa: CASSLQGASTTEAFF; v_call: TRBV6-5; clone_size: -; d_call: TRBD1; j_call: TRBJ1-1
cdr3_nt: TGTGCCACCTCTGGGGGGGGTGAAGCTTTCTTT; cdr3_aa: CATSGGGEAFF; v_call: TRBV27; clone_size: -; d_call: -; j_call: TRBJ1-1
cdr3_nt: TGTGCCTGGAGGAGAGGGACTCCTGGAGCTTTCTTT; cdr3_aa: CAWRRGTPGAFF; v_call: TRBV30; clone_size: -; d_call: -; j_call: TRBJ1-1
cdr3_nt: TGTGCCAGCAGCCTAACAGGGGGCTATGGCTACACCTTC; cdr3_aa: CASSLTGGYGYTF; v_call: TRBV11-2; clone_size: once; d_call: TRBD1; j_call: TRBJ1-2
cdr3_nt: TGTGCCAGCAGCTTAGGACAGGGACCCCAAGAGACCCAGTACTTC; cdr3_aa: CASSLGQGPQETQYF; v_call: TRBV5-4; clone_size: -; d_call: TRBD1; j_call: TRBJ2-5
cdr3_nt: TGCGCCAGCAGCGCTAGCGGGGGCCCCTACAATGAGCAGTTCTTC; cdr3_aa: CASSASGGPYNEQFF; v_call: TRBV5-1; clone_size: -; d_call: TRBD2; j_call: TRBJ2-1
cdr3_nt: TGTGCCAGCAGCTTAGAGCCCGGGAGCTCCTACAATGAGCAGTTCTTC; cdr3_aa: CASSLEPGSSYNEQFF; v_call: TRBV7-2; clone_size: -; d_call: -; j_call: TRBJ2-1
cdr3_nt: TGCAGCGTTGAAGATGGACAGCGGAACACCGGGGAGCTGTTTTTT; cdr3_aa: CSVEDGQRNTGELFF; v_call: TRBV29-1; clone_size: -; d_call: -; j_call: TRBJ2-2
cdr3_nt: TGTGCCAGCAGCACTTTCCTGATGGATTGGGGCACCGGGGAGCTGTTTTTT; cdr3_aa: CASSTFLMDWGTGELFF; v_call: TRBV11-1; clone_size: -; d_call: -; j_call: TRBJ2-2
cdr3_nt: TGCAGCGTTGGGTTAGCGGTTACAGATACGCAGTATTTT; cdr3_aa: CSVGLAVTDTQYF; v_call: TRBV29-1; clone_size: -; d_call: -; j_call: TRBJ2-3
cdr3_nt: TGTGCCAGCAGCTTGGCGGGATGGCCAGATACGCAGTATTTT; cdr3_aa: CASSLAGWPDTQYF; v_call: TRBV5-6; clone_size: -; d_call: -; j_call: TRBJ2-3
cdr3_nt: TGTGCCAGCAGCGGTGAGGACAGGGAGCAGTTCTTC; cdr3_aa: CASSGEDREQFF; v_call: TRBV7-7; clone_size: -; d_call: TRBD1; j_call: TRBJ2-1
cdr3_nt: TGTGCCAGCAGTTACTCGAGCGGGGGTCAACCCGAGACCCAGTACTTC; cdr3_aa: CASSYSSGGQPETQYF; v_call: TRBV6-5; clone_size: -; d_call: TRBD2; j_call: TRBJ2-5
cdr3_nt: TGCGCCAGCAGCCTATGGTCGGGGGCATACGAGCAGTACTTC; cdr3_aa: CASSLWSGAYEQYF; v_call: TRBV5-1; clone_size: -; d_call: -; j_call: TRBJ2-7
cdr3_nt: TGTGCCAGCAGCGTAGGAGGGGACGCCTCCTACGAGCAGTACTTC; cdr3_aa: CASSVGGDASYEQYF; v_call: TRBV9; clone_size: once; d_call: -; j_call: TRBJ2-7
cdr3_nt: TGTGCCAGCAGTGAATCGGGTACCTCTTCTACGATTGAAGCTTTCTTT; cdr3_aa: CASSESGTSSTIEAFF; v_call: TRBV2; clone_size: few; d_call: -; j_call: TRBJ1-1
cdr3_nt: TGTGCCAGCAGCTCACAGGGATACGAGCAGTACTTC; cdr3_aa: CASSSQGYEQYF; v_call: TRBV5-6; clone_size: -; d_call: -; j_call: TRBJ2-7